What follows describes a single TCR beta chain. The data are from a study of cytomegalovirus exposure and HLA in healthy donors. It was with 60 Vbeta and 13 Jbeta primers that the PCR ran. The assay was immunoSEQ multiplex PCR, and TCRdb's table has in-frame clones only and misses some. The data show under 250,000 clones, with almost 80% seen just once and 3.8% held by the top ten. CDR3 size: 14 residues. Germline loops: CDR1 PRHDT, CDR2 FYEKMQ (reference sequence). Trimming shortened V by 2 bases and J by 3 bases, and 11 bases separated the two germline ends. This TCR was sampled from a male donor in good health and CMV-seronegative. V usage is TRBV13 and J usage is TRBJ2-7; weak D call: TRBD2 (5 bases). Sample: PBMCs. CDR3 DNA: TGTGCCAGCAGCTTAAGGTCAGACTACTACGAGCAGTACTTC. It is translated as CASSLRSDYYEQYF.